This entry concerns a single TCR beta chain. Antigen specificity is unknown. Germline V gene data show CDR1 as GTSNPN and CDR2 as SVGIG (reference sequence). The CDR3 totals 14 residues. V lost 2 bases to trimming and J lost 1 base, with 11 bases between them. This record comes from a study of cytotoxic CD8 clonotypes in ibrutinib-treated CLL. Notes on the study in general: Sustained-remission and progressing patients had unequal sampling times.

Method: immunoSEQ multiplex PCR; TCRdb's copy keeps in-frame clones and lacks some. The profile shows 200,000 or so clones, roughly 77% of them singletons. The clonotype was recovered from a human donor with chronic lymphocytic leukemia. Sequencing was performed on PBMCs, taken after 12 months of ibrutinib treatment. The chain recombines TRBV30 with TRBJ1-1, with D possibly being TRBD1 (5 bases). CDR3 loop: CAWSHPGPNTEAFF. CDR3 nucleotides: TGTGCCTGGAGTCATCCGGGACCGAACACTGAAGCTTTCTTT.